The 8 T cell receptor beta chains below all came from one sample that was sequenced in a study of PD-1 blockade in classical Hodgkin lymphoma. Each patient relapsed following autologous stem cell transplantation, and prior brentuximab vedotin exposure differed. The protocol was immunoSEQ multiplex PCR, while the TCRdb copy is restricted to in-frame clones and leaves out a portion. The sample records approximately 24,000 clones, approximately 82% being singletons. The sample here was peripheral blood mononuclear cells (PBMCs), taken before the second cycle of nivolumab. Receptor source: a human donor with classical Hodgkin lymphoma.

The J gene is TRBJ2-3, the V gene TRBV6-4; TRBD2 matches 15 bases. Germline-derived CDR1 and CDR2 are MRHNA and SNTAGT. This CDR3 region has 17 residues. The J segment lost 1 base and the V segment lost 4 bases, leaving 3 bases of the junction unmatched. CDR3 sequence (DNA): TGTGCCAGCAGTGCCCGGACTAGCGGGGGGGGCACAGATACGCAGTATTTT. It yields the protein CASSARTSGGGTDTQYF.

This chain links TRBV28 with TRBJ2-5; 15 bases align to TRBD2. This CDR3 comprises 15 residues. The germline V gene encodes CDR1 MDHEN and CDR2 SYDVKM. Germline trimming cut 5 bases from V and 3 bases from J; bases unmatched to any gene: 1. CDR3 protein: CASSRTSGGEETQYF. The CDR3 nucleotides read TGTGCCAGCAGTCGGACTAGCGGGGGGGAAGAGACCCAGTACTTC.

The V gene is TRBV27, the J gene TRBJ1-4; TRBD1 might be the D (6 bases). This CDR3 region has 17 residues. V was clipped by 7 bases and J by 3 bases, with 21 bases between them. Germline V gene sequence: CDR1 MNHEY, CDR2 SMNVEV (reference sequence). CDR3 bases: TGTGCCAGCACTCCCAGTAGGGGGGAAATCGCTAATGAAAAACTGTTTTTT. Translation gives CASTPSRGEIANEKLFF.

The chain is built from TRBV30 and TRBJ2-1, with D possibly TRBD1 on 5 matching bases. This CDR3 contains 12 residues. Germline-derived CDR1 and CDR2 are GTSNPN and SVGIG (reference sequence). The V and J ends lost 4 bases and 3 bases respectively, with 7 bases between them. The CDR3 region has the DNA TGTGCCTGGATGGACATCTACAATGAGCAGTTCTTC. Protein sequence: CAWMDIYNEQFF.

This chain uses TRBV7-2 with TRBJ2-5; 7 nucleotides align to TRBD1. The J call could be wrong; TRBJ2-7 is a better fit for the DNA end. The CDR3 has 14 amino acids. Germline loops: CDR1 SGHTA, CDR2 FQGNSA. The CDR3 sequence: CASSYPTGFHEQYF. The CDR3 coding sequence is TGTGCCAGCAGCTATCCGACAGGGTTTCACGAGCAGTACTTC.

The V gene is TRBV4-3, the J gene TRBJ2-6, with D hard to call. The germline gives CDR1 LGHNA, CDR2 YSLEER. Trimming removed 5 bases at V and 2 bases at J, with 19 bases between. This CDR3 contains 18 residues. CDR3 in DNA: TGCGCCAGCAGCACCGAGCCCACTCCCTCGCCTGGGGCCAACGTCCTGACTTTC. It is translated as CASSTEPTPSPGANVLTF.

This clone appeared once. The gene calls are TRBV12-5 and TRBJ1-1; tentative D call: TRBD1 (6 bases). Trimming cost V 1 base and J 5 bases, with 17 bases left between them. Germline V gene sequence: CDR1 LGHNT, CDR2 FRNRAP. The CDR3 has 16 residues. This CDR3 is CASGLGPGGLGTEAFF. The CDR3 region has the DNA TGTGCTAGTGGTTTGGGGCCCGGGGGGCTTGGGACTGAAGCTTTCTTT.

The V and J genes are TRBV7-2 and TRBJ2-7; tentatively, D is TRBD1 or TRBD2 (5 bases each). V lost 1 base, J lost 4 bases, and 11 bases lay in between. Germline CDR1 reads SGHTA; CDR2 reads FQGNSA. This CDR3 is built from 14 residues. For the CDR3, the DNA is TGTGCCAGCAGCTTAGTTCCGGGACGGTACGAGCAGTACTTC. Translating it yields CASSLVPGRYEQYF.